This T cell receptor (beta chain) stems from a study of shared clonotypes between healthy human individuals. Study-wide results and limits: Owing to a small donor count, the genetic and exposure-history diversity represented was limited.

For this clone: Antigen unknown.

V lost 7 bases and J 3 bases, leaving 22 bases between the germline ends. The CDR3 consists of 16 residues. Looked up from germline, CDR1 is SQVTM and CDR2 is ANQGSEA. At deep level, the assay was performed. In the original analysis: ImmunoSEQ supplied junction-only sequences lacking quality scores, so filtering was different. The repertoire was sequenced with immunoSEQ multiplex PCR; TCRdb's copy has only in-frame clones and lacks some. Clone size and the V and J calls come from that table; the DNA yielded D and trimming. The data show about 530,000 clones, 60% to 80% seen once. Sequencing was done on a sample of PBMCs. The chain combines TRBV29-1 with TRBJ2-4, with D unresolved. The TCR sequence derives from a woman in her thirties or forties in good health. Some clones in this sample may be carry-over from other donors' samples. The CDR3 protein is CSAGDVPGENKNIQYF. The CDR3 nucleotides read TGCAGCGCCGGCGATGTGCCGGGCGAGAACAAAAACATTCAGTACTTC. Full variable domain (rest looked up from reference TRBV29-1 and TRBJ2-4): SAVISQKPSRDICQRGTSLTIQCQVDSQVTMMFWYRQQPGQSLTLIATANQGSEATYESGFVIDKFPISRPNLTFSTLTVSNMSPEDSSIYLCSAGDVPGENKNIQYFGAGTRLSVL.